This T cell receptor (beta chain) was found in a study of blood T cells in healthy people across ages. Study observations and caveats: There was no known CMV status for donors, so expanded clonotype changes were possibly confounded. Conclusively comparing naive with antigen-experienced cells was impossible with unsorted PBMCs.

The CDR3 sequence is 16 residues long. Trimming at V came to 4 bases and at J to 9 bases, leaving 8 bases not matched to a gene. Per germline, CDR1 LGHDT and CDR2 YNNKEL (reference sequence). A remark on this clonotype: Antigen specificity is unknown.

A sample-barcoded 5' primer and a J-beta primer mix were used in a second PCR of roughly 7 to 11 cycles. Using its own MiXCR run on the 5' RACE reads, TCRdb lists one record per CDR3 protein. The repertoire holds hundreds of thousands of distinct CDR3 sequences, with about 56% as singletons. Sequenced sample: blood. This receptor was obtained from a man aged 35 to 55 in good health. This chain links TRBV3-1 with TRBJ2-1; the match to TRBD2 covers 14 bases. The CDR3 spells CASSPMGLAGAGEQFF. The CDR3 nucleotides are TGTGCCAGCAGCCCCATGGGACTAGCGGGAGCGGGTGAGCAGTTCTTC.